This T cell receptor beta chain was sequenced in a study of blood T cell repertoires in COVID-19. The sample holds one count of this clone. This table comes from immunoSEQ multiplex PCR, and its TCRdb copy is limited to in-frame clones, with some not included. The sample has approximately 63,000 clones; about three quarters are singletons. CDR1 is SGHVS, CDR2 FNYEAQ, per germline. The CDR3 is made up of 15 amino acids. J lost 6 bases, V lost 1 base, and 6 bases had no gene match. The chain links TRBV7-6 to TRBJ2-1, with 7 bases fitting TRBD1. The sequencing input was peripheral blood. The source of this sequence is a woman over 75 with acute or convalescent COVID-19. The DNA for the CDR3 is TGTGCCAGCAGCTTAGACCCAGGGGGATTCAATGAGCAGTTCTTC. It is translated as CASSLDPGGFNEQFF.